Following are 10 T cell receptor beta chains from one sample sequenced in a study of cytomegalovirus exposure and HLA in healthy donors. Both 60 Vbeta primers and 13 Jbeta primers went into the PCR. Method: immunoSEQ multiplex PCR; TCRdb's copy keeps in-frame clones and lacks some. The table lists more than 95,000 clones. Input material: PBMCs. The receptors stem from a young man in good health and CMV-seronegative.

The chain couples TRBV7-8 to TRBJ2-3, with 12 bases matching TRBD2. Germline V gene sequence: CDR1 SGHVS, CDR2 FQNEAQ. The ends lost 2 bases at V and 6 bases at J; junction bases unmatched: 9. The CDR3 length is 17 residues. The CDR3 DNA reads TGTGCCAGCAGCTTACGACGACTAGCGGGAGTTGCCGATACGCAGTATTTT. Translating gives CASSLRRLAGVADTQYF.

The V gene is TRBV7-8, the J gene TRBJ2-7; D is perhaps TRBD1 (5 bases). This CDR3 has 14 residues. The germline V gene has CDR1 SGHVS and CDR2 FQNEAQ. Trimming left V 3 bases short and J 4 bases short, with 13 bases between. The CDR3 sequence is CASSFGQGGYEQYF. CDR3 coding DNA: TGTGCCAGCAGCTTCGGGCAGGGTGGGTACGAGCAGTACTTC.

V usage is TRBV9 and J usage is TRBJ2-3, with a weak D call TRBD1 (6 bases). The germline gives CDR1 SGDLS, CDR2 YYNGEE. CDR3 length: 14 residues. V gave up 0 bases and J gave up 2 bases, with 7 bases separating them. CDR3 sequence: CASSVGDITDTQYF. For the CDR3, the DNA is TGTGCCAGCAGCGTAGGGGACATCACAGATACGCAGTATTTT.

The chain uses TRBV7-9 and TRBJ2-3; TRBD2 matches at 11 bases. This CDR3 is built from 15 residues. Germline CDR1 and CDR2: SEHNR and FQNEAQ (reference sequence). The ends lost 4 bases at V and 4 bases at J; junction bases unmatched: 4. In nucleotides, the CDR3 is TGTGCCAGCAGCTACCTAGCGGGAGGAGCAGATACGCAGTATTTT. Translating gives CASSYLAGGADTQYF.

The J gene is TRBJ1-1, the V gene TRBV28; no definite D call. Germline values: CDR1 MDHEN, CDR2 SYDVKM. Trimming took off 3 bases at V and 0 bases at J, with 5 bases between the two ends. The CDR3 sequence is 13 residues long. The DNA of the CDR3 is TGTGCCAGCAGTTTCACAGTGAACACTGAAGCTTTCTTT. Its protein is CASSFTVNTEAFF.

CDR3 bases: TGTGCCAGCAGCTTAAGCGTCCAAGAGACCCAGTACTTC. This codes for CASSLSVQETQYF. The V call is TRBV7-2, the J call TRBJ2-5, with D hard to call. V gave up 2 bases and J gave up 1 base, with 5 bases separating them. The germline gives CDR1 SGHTA, CDR2 FQGNSA. The CDR3 extends over 13 amino acids.

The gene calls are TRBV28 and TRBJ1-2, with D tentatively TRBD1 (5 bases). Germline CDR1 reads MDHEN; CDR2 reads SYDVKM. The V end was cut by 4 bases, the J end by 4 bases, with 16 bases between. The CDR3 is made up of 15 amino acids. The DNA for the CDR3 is TGTGCCAGCAGTTCCTCCAGGGTATGGTCCTATGGCTACACCTTC. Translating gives CASSSSRVWSYGYTF.

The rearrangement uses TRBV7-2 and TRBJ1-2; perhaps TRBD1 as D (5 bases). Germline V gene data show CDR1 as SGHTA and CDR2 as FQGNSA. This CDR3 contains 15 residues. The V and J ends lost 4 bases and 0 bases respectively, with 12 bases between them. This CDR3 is CASSSGGASNYGYTF. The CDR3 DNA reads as TGTGCCAGCAGCTCCGGCGGGGCCTCTAACTATGGCTACACCTTC.

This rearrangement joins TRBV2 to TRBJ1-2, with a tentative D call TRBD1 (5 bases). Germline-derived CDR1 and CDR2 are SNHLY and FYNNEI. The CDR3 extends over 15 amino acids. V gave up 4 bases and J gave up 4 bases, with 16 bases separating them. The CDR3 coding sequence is TGTGCCAGCAGTGTGGTCAGCGCCGGGGGCTATGGCTACACCTTC. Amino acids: CASSVVSAGGYGYTF.

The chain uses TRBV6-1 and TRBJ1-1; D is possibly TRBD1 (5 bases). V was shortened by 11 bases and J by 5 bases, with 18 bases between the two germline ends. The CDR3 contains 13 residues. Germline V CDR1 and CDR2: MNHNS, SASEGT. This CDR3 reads CAGGGDGVTEAFF. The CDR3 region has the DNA TGTGCCGGGGGAGGGGATGGGGTAACTGAAGCTTTCTTT.